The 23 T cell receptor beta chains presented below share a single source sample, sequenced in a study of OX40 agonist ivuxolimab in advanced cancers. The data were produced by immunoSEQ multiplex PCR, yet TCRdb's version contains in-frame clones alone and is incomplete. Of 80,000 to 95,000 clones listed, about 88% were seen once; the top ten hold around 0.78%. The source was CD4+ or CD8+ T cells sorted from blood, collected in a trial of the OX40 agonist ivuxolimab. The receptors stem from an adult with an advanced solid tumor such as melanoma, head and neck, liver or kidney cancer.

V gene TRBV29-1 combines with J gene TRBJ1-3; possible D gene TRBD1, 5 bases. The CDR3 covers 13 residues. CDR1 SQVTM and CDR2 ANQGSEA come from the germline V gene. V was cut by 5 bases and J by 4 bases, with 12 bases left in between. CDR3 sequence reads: CSVRRGDGNTIYF. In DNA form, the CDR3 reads TGCAGCGTTCGGCGAGGGGACGGAAACACCATATATTTT.

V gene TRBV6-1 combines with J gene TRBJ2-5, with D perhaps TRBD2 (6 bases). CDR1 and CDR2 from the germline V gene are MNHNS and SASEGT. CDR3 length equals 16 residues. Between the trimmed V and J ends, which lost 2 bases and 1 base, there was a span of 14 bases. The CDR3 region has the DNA TGTGCCAGCAGTGAACAGTCCGGGGGAGGCCAAGAGACCCAGTACTTC. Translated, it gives CASSEQSGGGQETQYF.

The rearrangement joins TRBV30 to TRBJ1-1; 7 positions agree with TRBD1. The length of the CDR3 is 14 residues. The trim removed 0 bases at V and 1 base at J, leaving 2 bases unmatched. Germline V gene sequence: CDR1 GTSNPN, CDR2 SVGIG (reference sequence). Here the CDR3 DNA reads TGTGCCTGGAGTGTCCAGGGGGGGAACACTGAAGCTTTCTTT. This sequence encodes CAWSVQGGNTEAFF. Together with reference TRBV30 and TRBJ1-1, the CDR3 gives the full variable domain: SQTIHQWPATLVQPVGSPLSLECTVEGTSNPNLYWYRQAAGRGLQLLFYSVGIGQISSEVPQNLSASRPQDRQFILSSKKLLLSDSGFYLCAWSVQGGNTEAFFGQGTRLTVV.

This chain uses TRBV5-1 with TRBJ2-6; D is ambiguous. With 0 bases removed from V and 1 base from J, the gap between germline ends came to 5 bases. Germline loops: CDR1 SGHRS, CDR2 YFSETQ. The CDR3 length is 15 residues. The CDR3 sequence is CASSLVESGANVLTF. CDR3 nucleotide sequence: TGCGCCAGCAGCTTGGTGGAGTCTGGGGCCAACGTCCTGACTTTC.

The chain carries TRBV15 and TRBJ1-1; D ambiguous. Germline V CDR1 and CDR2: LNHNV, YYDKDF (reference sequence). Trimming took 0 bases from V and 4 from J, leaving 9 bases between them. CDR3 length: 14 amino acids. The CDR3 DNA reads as TGTGCCACCAGCAGAGAGGGGATGAGCACTGAAGCTTTCTTT. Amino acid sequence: CATSREGMSTEAFF.

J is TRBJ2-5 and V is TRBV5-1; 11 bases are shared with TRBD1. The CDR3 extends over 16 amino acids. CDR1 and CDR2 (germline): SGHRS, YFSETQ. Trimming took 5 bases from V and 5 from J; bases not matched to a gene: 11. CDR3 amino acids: CASRGPGTGGAETQYF. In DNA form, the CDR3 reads TGCGCCAGCAGGGGCCCCGGGACAGGGGGGGCGGAGACCCAGTACTTC.

The CDR3 protein is CASSEIAGGLLGKNIQYF. The CDR3 nucleotides are TGCGCCAGCAGCGAGATAGCGGGAGGCCTCCTCGGCAAAAACATTCAGTACTTC. The chain is built from TRBV5-1 and TRBJ2-4; 10 bases line up with TRBD2. CDR1 and CDR2 from the germline V gene are SGHRS and YFSETQ. The CDR3 contains 18 residues. Unmatched junction bases numbered 13, after V lost 4 bases and J lost 3 bases.

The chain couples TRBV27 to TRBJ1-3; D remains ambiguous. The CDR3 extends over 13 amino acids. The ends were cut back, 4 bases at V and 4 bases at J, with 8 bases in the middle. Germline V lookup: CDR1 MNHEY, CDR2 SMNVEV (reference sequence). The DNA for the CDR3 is TGTGCCAGCAGTTCAAGAGCCGGAAACACCATATATTTT. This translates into CASSSRAGNTIYF.

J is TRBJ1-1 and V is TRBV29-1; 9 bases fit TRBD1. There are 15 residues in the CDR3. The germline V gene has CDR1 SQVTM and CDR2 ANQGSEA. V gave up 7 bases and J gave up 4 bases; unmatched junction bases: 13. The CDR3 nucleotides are TGCAGCGCCCTTCCGGGACAGGGAGGTCCCACTGAAGCTTTCTTT. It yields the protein CSALPGQGGPTEAFF.

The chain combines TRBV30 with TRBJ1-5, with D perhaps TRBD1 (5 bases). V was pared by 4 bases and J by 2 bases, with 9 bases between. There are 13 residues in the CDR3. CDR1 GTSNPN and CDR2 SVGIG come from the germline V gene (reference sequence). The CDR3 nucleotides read TGTGCCTGGAACCAGGGCGGCAATCAGCCCCAGCATTTT. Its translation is CAWNQGGNQPQHF.

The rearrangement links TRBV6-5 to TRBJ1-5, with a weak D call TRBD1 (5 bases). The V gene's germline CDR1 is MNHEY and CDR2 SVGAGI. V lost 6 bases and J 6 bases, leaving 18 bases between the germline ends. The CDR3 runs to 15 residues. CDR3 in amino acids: CASSPGTSEPQPQHF. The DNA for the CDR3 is TGTGCCAGCAGCCCCGGGACCTCTGAGCCTCAGCCCCAGCATTTT.

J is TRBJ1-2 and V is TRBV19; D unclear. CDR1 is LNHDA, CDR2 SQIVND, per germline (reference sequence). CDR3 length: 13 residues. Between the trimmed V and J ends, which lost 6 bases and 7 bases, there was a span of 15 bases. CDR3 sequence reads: CASSPSRAGGYTF. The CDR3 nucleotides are TGTGCCAGTAGCCCTTCCCGGGCGGGTGGCTACACCTTC.

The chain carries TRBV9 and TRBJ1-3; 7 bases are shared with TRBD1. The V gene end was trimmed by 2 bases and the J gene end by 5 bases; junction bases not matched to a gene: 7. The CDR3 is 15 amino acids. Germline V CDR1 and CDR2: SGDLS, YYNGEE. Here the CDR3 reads CASSVGDRARNTIYF. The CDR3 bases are TGTGCCAGCAGCGTCGGAGACAGGGCTAGAAACACCATATATTTT.

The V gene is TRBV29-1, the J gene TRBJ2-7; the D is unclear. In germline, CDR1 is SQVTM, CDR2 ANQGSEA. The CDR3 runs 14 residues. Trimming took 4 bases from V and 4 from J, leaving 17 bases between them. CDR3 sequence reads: CSVVGVGLRYEQYF. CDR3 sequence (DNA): TGCAGCGTTGTTGGAGTCGGGCTACGGTACGAGCAGTACTTC.

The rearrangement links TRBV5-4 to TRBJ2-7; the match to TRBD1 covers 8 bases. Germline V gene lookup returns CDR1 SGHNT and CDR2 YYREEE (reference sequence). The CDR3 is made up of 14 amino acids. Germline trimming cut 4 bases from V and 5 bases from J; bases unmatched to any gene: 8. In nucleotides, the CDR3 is TGTGCCAGCAGCACGGGACAGGTACGGGACGAGCAGTACTTC. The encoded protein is CASSTGQVRDEQYF.

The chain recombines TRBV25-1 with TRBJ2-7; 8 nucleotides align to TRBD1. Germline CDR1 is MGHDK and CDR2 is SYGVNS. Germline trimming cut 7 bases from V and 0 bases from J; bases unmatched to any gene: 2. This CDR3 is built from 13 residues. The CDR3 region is CASTTGGSYEQYF. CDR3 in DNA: TGTGCCAGCACAACAGGGGGCTCCTACGAGCAGTACTTC.

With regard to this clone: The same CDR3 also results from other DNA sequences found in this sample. CDR3 in DNA: TGCAGCGTTCCCCGGACAGGGGGCATGATGAACACTGAAGCTTTCTTT. Translating it yields CSVPRTGGMMNTEAFF. The chain is built from TRBV29-1 and TRBJ1-1, with TRBD1 identical over 11 bases. After removal of 5 bases from V and 0 bases from J, the junction contained 8 bases not matched to a gene. The CDR3 consists of 16 residues. Germline V lookup: CDR1 SQVTM, CDR2 ANQGSEA.

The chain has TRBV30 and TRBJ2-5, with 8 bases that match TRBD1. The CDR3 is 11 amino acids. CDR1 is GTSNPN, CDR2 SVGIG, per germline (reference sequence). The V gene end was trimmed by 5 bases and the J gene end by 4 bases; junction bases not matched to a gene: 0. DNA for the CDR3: TGTGCCTGGGACAGGGGAGAGACCCAGTACTTC. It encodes CAWDRGETQYF.

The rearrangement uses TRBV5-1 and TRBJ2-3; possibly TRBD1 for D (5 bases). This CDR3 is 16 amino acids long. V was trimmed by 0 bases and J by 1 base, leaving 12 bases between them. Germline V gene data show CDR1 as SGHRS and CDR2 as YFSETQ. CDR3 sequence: CASSLAGLGGTDTQYF. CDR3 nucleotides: TGCGCCAGCAGCTTGGCCGGTCTAGGGGGCACAGATACGCAGTATTTT. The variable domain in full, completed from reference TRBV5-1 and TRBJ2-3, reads KAGVTQTPRYLIKTRGQQVTLSCSPISGHRSVSWYQQTPGQGLQFLFEYFSETQRNKGNFPGRFSGRQFSNSRSEMNVSTLELGDSALYLCASSLAGLGGTDTQYFGPGTRLTVL.

CDR3 in DNA: TGCGCCAGCAGTCCTCAACATTCCTCCAACTATGGCTACACCTTC. Encoded protein: CASSPQHSSNYGYTF. V is TRBV23-1 and J is TRBJ1-2; D remains ambiguous. Being an ORF, TRBV23-1 has a function that is uncertain. This CDR3 comprises 15 residues. V was shortened by 4 bases and J by 2 bases, with 14 bases between the two germline ends.

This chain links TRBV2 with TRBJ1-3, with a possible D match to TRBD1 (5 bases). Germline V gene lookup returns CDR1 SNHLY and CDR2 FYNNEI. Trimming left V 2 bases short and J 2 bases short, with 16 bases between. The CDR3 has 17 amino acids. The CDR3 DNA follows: TGTGCCAGCAGTGAACCGGGAGACAGCTCGGCTGGAAACACCATATATTTT. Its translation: CASSEPGDSSAGNTIYF.

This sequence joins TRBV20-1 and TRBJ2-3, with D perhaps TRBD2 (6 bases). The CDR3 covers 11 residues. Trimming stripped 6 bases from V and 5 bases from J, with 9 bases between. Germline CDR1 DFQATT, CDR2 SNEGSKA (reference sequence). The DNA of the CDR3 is TGCAGTGCCGGGAGAGGAGATACGCAGTATTTT. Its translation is CSAGRGDTQYF.

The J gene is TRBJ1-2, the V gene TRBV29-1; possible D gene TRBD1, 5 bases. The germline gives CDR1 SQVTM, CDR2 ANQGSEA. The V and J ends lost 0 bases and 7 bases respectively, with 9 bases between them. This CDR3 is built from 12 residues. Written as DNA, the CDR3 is TGCAGCGTTGAAGACAGGGCCCTTGGCTACACCTTC. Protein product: CSVEDRALGYTF.